This entry lists 32 T cell receptor beta chains sequenced from one sample in a study of blood T cell repertoires in COVID-19. Here immunoSEQ multiplex PCR was the method, and the copy in TCRdb shows in-frame clones only, minus some. The table records roughly 700,000 clones, about 87% of them present only once. The sample was peripheral blood. These receptors were collected from a woman younger than 35 with acute or convalescent COVID-19.

This rearrangement joins TRBV18 to TRBJ2-5; tentative D call: TRBD2 (6 bases). Trimming stripped 3 bases from V and 5 bases from J, with 7 bases between. CDR1 is KGHSH and CDR2 is LQKENI in the germline V gene. CDR3 length: 12 amino acids. The CDR3 reads CASSPREETQYF. The CDR3 DNA is TGTGCCAGCTCACCCCGGGAGGAGACCCAGTACTTC. Using reference TRBV18 and TRBJ2-5 for the parts outside the CDR3, the full variable domain is NAGVMQNPRHLVRRRGQEARLRCSPMKGHSHVYWYRQLPEEGLKFMVYLQKENIIDESGMPKERFSAEFPKEGPSILRIQQVVRGDSAAYFCASSPREETQYFGPGTRLLVL.

V is TRBV23-1 and J is TRBJ1-5, with 12 bases that match TRBD1. TRBV23-1 falls under the ORF class, with uncertain function. The junction had 17 bases not matched to a gene; V was cut back by 5 bases and J by 6 bases. The CDR3 has 19 amino acids. CDR3 nucleotides: TGCGCCAGCAGTGGCTACAAATGGGACAGGGGGCGATTGATTCAGCCCCAGCATTTT. Translated: CASSGYKWDRGRLIQPQHF.

This clone was observed once. The V and J genes are TRBV10-3 and TRBJ1-4, with D perhaps TRBD1 (5 bases). V lost 10 bases and J lost 7, with 16 bases in between. CDR1 is ENHRY, CDR2 SYGVKD, per germline. The CDR3 contains 13 residues. This CDR3 is CASTRDLAEKLFF. As DNA, the CDR3 is TGTGCCAGTACCAGGGACTTGGCTGAAAAACTGTTTTTT.

This chain uses TRBV25-1 with TRBJ1-6, with TRBD1 matching 10 bases. The CDR3 is made up of 13 amino acids. Trimming at V came to 6 bases and at J to 7 bases, leaving 0 bases not matched to a gene. Germline V gives CDR1 MGHDK, CDR2 SYGVNS. The CDR3 spells CASRDRGNSPLHF. CDR3 nucleotide sequence: TGTGCCAGCAGGGACAGGGGGAATTCACCCCTCCACTTT.

The V call is TRBV3-1 (or the pseudogene TRBV3-2), the J call TRBJ1-2, with D tentatively TRBD1 (6 bases). The CDR3 contains 14 residues. The germline V and J ends were trimmed by 6 bases and 2 bases, with 13 bases remaining between them. The germline V gene encodes CDR1 LGHDT and CDR2 YNNKEL (reference sequence). The chain's CDR3 is CASRDGQLNYGYTF. As DNA, the CDR3 is TGTGCCAGCAGAGATGGACAGCTCAACTATGGCTACACCTTC.

V is TRBV10-3 and J is TRBJ1-1, with D tentatively TRBD1 (6 bases). In germline, CDR1 is ENHRY, CDR2 SYGVKD. V dropped 7 bases and J dropped 0 bases, with 12 bases sitting between them. This CDR3 region has 14 residues. This CDR3 is CAITPDSLNTEAFF. For the CDR3, the DNA is TGTGCCATCACTCCGGACAGCCTGAACACTGAAGCTTTCTTT.

V is TRBV7-9 and J is TRBJ2-7; D gene uncertain. Germline V lookup: CDR1 SEHNR, CDR2 FQNEAQ (reference sequence). V was trimmed by 7 bases and J by 3 bases, leaving 19 bases between them. The CDR3 consists of 15 residues. The CDR3 coding sequence is TGTGCCAGCACCACTCGGTCGATTTCAATCTACGAGCAGTACTTC. It codes for CASTTRSISIYEQYF.

The rearrangement links TRBV14 to TRBJ2-1; maybe TRBD1 (6 bases). The V end was cut by 2 bases, the J end by 15 bases, with 20 bases between. The germline V gene has CDR1 SGHDN and CDR2 FVKESK. The CDR3 is 14 residues long. The CDR3 nucleotides are TGTGCCAGCAGCCAAACAGGGAGTCGAGCAGCATGGTTCTTC. Amino acid sequence: CASSQTGSRAAWFF.

The genes are TRBV5-6 and TRBJ2-5, with a weak D call TRBD1 (5 bases). The germline V gene encodes CDR1 SGHDT and CDR2 YYEEEE. Trimming removed 0 bases from V and 0 bases from J, with 12 bases in between. The CDR3 spans 16 residues. CDR3 in amino acids: CASSLEGNPYQETQYF. The CDR3, as DNA: TGTGCCAGCAGCTTGGAGGGGAACCCGTACCAAGAGACCCAGTACTTC. The full variable domain, completed using reference TRBV5-6 and TRBJ2-5, is DAGVTQSPTHLIKTRGQQVTLRCSPKSGHDTVSWYQQALGQGPQFIFQYYEEEERQRGNFPDRFSGHQFPNYSSELNVNALLLGDSALYLCASSLEGNPYQETQYFGPGTRLLVL.

The V gene is TRBV10-3, the J gene TRBJ2-7; 10 bases fit TRBD2. Germline V gives CDR1 ENHRY, CDR2 SYGVKD. The CDR3 spans 16 residues. Unmatched junction bases numbered 6, after V lost 0 bases and J lost 4 bases. CDR3 sequence: CAISESAGGPKYEQYF. The DNA for the CDR3 is TGTGCCATCAGTGAGTCAGCGGGGGGGCCAAAGTACGAGCAGTACTTC.

The rearrangement joins TRBV7-9 to TRBJ1-5; 7 bases agree with TRBD1. V lost 1 base and J lost 9; bases outside the gene matches: 9. The CDR3 spans 15 residues. Germline V gene sequence: CDR1 SEHNR, CDR2 FQNEAQ (reference sequence). The CDR3 region has the DNA TGTGCCAGCAGCTTAGGGCCGGGACAGCCTTGGCCCCAGCATTTT. Translated: CASSLGPGQPWPQHF.

V gene TRBV7-6 combines with J gene TRBJ2-5, with 12 bases identical to TRBD2. Germline V gene lookup returns CDR1 SGHVS and CDR2 FNYEAQ. The V and J ends lost 1 base and 4 bases, in that order; junction bases with no gene match: 4. The length of the CDR3 is 16 residues. The CDR3 protein is CASSLGLAGGRETQYF. Written as DNA, the CDR3 is TGTGCCAGCAGCTTAGGGCTAGCGGGGGGGCGAGAGACCCAGTACTTC.

The V and J genes are TRBV7-2 and TRBJ2-7; 10 bases are a match to TRBD2. The CDR3 has 15 residues. V gave up 4 bases and J gave up 0 bases; unmatched junction bases: 3. Looked up from germline, CDR1 is SGHTA and CDR2 is FQGNSA. CDR3 nucleotide sequence: TGTGCCAGCAGCTATAGCGGGGGGAGCTCCTACGAGCAGTACTTC. Amino acids: CASSYSGGSSYEQYF.

The chain links TRBV5-8 to TRBJ1-5; the D is unclear. Germline CDR1 and CDR2: SGHTS and YDEGEE. This CDR3 comprises 14 residues. Trimming left V 3 bases short and J 5 bases short, with 12 bases between. The CDR3 here is CASSSLSSDQPQHF. CDR3 DNA: TGTGCCAGCAGCTCCCTGTCCTCTGATCAGCCCCAGCATTTT.

The chain combines TRBV11-2 with TRBJ2-4; D is unresolved. The CDR3 has 15 amino acids. Germline CDR1 SGHAT, CDR2 FQNNGV. Trimming took off 5 bases at V and 0 bases at J, with 11 bases between the two ends. The CDR3 region has the DNA TGTGCCAGCAGCCCCCCCGCACTAGCCAAAAACATTCAGTACTTC. Residues: CASSPPALAKNIQYF.

The rearrangement links TRBV19 to TRBJ2-7, with a possible D match to TRBD2 (7 bases). The CDR3 is 15 amino acids. V gave up 6 bases and J gave up 3 bases, with 18 bases separating them. Germline loops: CDR1 LNHDA, CDR2 SQIVND (reference sequence). The CDR3 here is CASSPGRGGFYEQYF. The DNA for the CDR3 is TGTGCCAGTAGCCCGGGGAGGGGGGGCTTCTACGAGCAGTACTTC.

This sequence joins TRBV7-2 and TRBJ2-5; tentatively, D is TRBD2 (5 bases). The CDR3 runs to 14 residues. Per the germline V gene, CDR1 is SGHTA and CDR2 is FQGNSA. The V and J ends lost 0 bases and 6 bases respectively, with 11 bases between them. The CDR3 here is CASSLARAEKTQYF. CDR3 sequence (DNA): TGTGCCAGCAGCTTAGCGAGGGCCGAAAAGACCCAGTACTTC.

J is TRBJ2-1 and V is TRBV6-5; D not certain. Germline V gene lookup returns CDR1 MNHEY and CDR2 SVGAGI. The CDR3 contains 13 residues. V was trimmed by 7 bases and J by 8 bases, leaving 15 bases between them. CDR3 sequence (DNA): TGTGCCAGCACCACCGACAAGGCCCATGAGCAGTTCTTC. As protein: CASTTDKAHEQFF.

V gene TRBV2 combines with J gene TRBJ1-5; weak D call: TRBD1 (6 bases). Germline V gene data show CDR1 as SNHLY and CDR2 as FYNNEI. CDR3 size: 15 residues. The germline V and J ends were trimmed by 6 bases and 2 bases, with 14 bases remaining between them. The CDR3 spells CASRRGGQGNQPQHF. CDR3 DNA sequence: TGTGCCAGCAGGAGGGGGGGGCAAGGCAATCAGCCCCAGCATTTT. The variable domain in full, completed from reference TRBV2 and TRBJ1-5, reads EPEVTQTPSHQVTQMGQEVILRCVPISNHLYFYWYRQILGQKVEFLVSFYNNEISEKSEIFDDQFSVERPDGSNFTLKIRSTKLEDSAMYFCASRRGGQGNQPQHFGDGTRLSIL.

The chain couples TRBV30 to TRBJ2-5; D is perhaps TRBD1 (6 bases). The CDR3 length is 13 residues. V lost 1 base and J lost 5, with 11 bases in between. The germline gives CDR1 GTSNPN, CDR2 SVGIG (reference sequence). The CDR3 nucleotides read TGTGCCTGGAGTGGGGGGCAGGTGGAGACCCAGTACTTC. The encoded protein is CAWSGGQVETQYF.

V usage is TRBV7-2 and J usage is TRBJ2-2, with 7 bases that match TRBD1. The J segment lost 2 bases and the V segment lost 5 bases, leaving 5 bases of the junction unmatched. The length of the CDR3 is 15 residues. Looked up from germline, CDR1 is SGHTA and CDR2 is FQGNSA. The CDR3 bases are TGTGCCAGCAGCCGTGGACAGGTCAACACCGGGGAGCTGTTTTTT. Amino acid sequence: CASSRGQVNTGELFF.

The chain is built from TRBV6-1 and TRBJ2-5; TRBD2 aligns across 16 bases. Losses at the gene ends were 0 bases for V and 5 bases for J; bases not matched to a gene: 6. The CDR3 has 18 amino acids. CDR1 is MNHNS, CDR2 SASEGT, per germline. CDR3 sequence: CASSEARGLAGGPETQYF. As DNA, the CDR3 is TGTGCCAGCAGTGAAGCGCGGGGACTAGCGGGGGGGCCCGAGACCCAGTACTTC.

This clone has a single count. The chain employs TRBV5-1 and TRBJ2-4, with 11 bases lining up with TRBD1. The V segment lost 4 bases and the J segment 8 bases; nucleotides outside the gene matches: 5. The germline gives CDR1 SGHRS, CDR2 YFSETQ. The CDR3 has 14 residues. The CDR3 region is CASSATGQGDIQYF. The CDR3 DNA reads as TGCGCCAGCAGCGCTACGGGACAGGGGGACATTCAGTACTTC.

The V gene is TRBV7-9, the J gene TRBJ2-5; 8 bases align to TRBD2. The CDR3 has 14 residues. With V trimmed by 4 bases and J by 7 bases, 8 bases remained unmatched. Germline V lookup: CDR1 SEHNR, CDR2 FQNEAQ (reference sequence). This CDR3 reads CASSSSGTRGTQYF. As DNA, the CDR3 is TGTGCCAGCAGCTCCTCAGGGACTAGGGGGACCCAGTACTTC.

This clone is a singleton in its sample. The chain carries TRBV4-3 and TRBJ1-5, with TRBD1 as a possible D gene (5 bases). CDR3 length equals 15 residues. CDR1 and CDR2 from the germline V gene are LGHNA and YSLEER. V lost 0 bases to trimming and J lost 4 bases, with 10 bases between them. The CDR3 spells CASSQDWGGNQPQHF. The CDR3 region has the DNA TGCGCCAGCAGCCAAGATTGGGGGGGGAATCAGCCCCAGCATTTT.

This chain connects TRBV7-9 to TRBJ1-1, with D maybe TRBD1 (5 bases). Trimming removed 4 bases from V and 4 bases from J, with 16 bases in between. Germline values: CDR1 SEHNR, CDR2 FQNEAQ (reference sequence). This CDR3 is 15 amino acids long. CDR3 coding DNA: TGTGCCAGCAGCTCCGGGGGGTCCCTCGGCACTGAAGCTTTCTTT. Protein product: CASSSGGSLGTEAFF.

The rearrangement links TRBV5-1 to TRBJ2-7; a possible D gene is TRBD1 (5 bases). Germline CDR1 is SGHRS and CDR2 is YFSETQ. Trimming stripped 4 bases from V and 0 bases from J, with 8 bases between. The CDR3 has 13 residues. The CDR3 DNA sequence: TGCGCCAGCAGCGGGGCGTTCTCCTACGAGCAGTACTTC. Encoded protein: CASSGAFSYEQYF.

This sequence joins TRBV6-4 and TRBJ2-2; D perhaps matches TRBD1 (6 bases). The CDR3 has 14 residues. V shed 3 bases and J shed 4 bases, with 9 bases lying between them. CDR1 and CDR2 (germline): MRHNA, SNTAGT. Written as DNA, the CDR3 is TGTGCCAGCAGTGAACAGGGCGGCACCGGGGAGCTGTTTTTT. Residues: CASSEQGGTGELFF.

This rearrangement joins TRBV11-2 to TRBJ2-2, with 9 positions matching TRBD1. Germline CDR1 reads SGHAT; CDR2 reads FQNNGV. This CDR3 region has 15 residues. V lost 5 bases, J lost 6 bases, and 7 bases stayed unmatched. The CDR3 bases are TGTGCCAGCAGCCCTGGACAGGGGTCGGCCGGGGAGCTGTTTTTT. Translated: CASSPGQGSAGELFF.

The chain couples TRBV29-1 to TRBJ2-3; the D is unclear. This CDR3 is built from 12 residues. Trimming took 4 bases from V and 6 from J, leaving 11 bases between them. Germline CDR1 reads SQVTM; CDR2 reads ANQGSEA. The CDR3 DNA sequence: TGCAGCGTTGGGCCGGCCGGGGATACGCAGTATTTT. Translated, it gives CSVGPAGDTQYF.

CDR3 sequence: CASSLSGVTPPQETQYF. The CDR3 region has the DNA TGTGCCAGCAGCCTTAGCGGGGTGACCCCACCCCAAGAGACCCAGTACTTC. The chain links TRBV9 to TRBJ2-5; TRBD2 agrees at 8 bases. The germline CDR1 and CDR2 sequences are SGDLS and YYNGEE. The length of the CDR3 is 17 residues. The V and J ends lost 4 bases and 1 base, in that order; junction bases with no gene match: 12.

The chain uses TRBV30 and TRBJ1-1; 8 bases fit TRBD1. Losses at the gene ends were 4 bases for V and 1 base for J; bases not matched to a gene: 8. This CDR3 is built from 15 residues. Germline V lookup: CDR1 GTSNPN, CDR2 SVGIG (reference sequence). The CDR3 sequence: CAWKSNRGRNTEAFF. CDR3 sequence (DNA): TGTGCCTGGAAAAGCAACAGGGGGAGGAACACTGAAGCTTTCTTT.